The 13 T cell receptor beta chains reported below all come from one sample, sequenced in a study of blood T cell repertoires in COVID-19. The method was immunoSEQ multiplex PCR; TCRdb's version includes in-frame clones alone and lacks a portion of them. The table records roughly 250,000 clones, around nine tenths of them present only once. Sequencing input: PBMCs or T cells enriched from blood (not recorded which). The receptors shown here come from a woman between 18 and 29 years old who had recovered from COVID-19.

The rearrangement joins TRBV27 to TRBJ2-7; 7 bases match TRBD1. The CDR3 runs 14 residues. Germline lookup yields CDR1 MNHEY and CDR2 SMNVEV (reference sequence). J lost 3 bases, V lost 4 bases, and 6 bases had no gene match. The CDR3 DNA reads TGTGCCAGCAGTTCCACCCGGGACAGCTACGAGCAGTACTTC. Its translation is CASSSTRDSYEQYF.

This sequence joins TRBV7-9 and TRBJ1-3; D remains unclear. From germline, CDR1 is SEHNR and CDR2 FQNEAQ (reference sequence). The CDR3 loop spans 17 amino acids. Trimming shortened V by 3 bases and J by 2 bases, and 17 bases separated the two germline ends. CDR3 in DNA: TGTGCCAGCAGCTTCGTGGAGGGTACGAAACCTGGAAACACCATATATTTT. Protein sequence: CASSFVEGTKPGNTIYF.

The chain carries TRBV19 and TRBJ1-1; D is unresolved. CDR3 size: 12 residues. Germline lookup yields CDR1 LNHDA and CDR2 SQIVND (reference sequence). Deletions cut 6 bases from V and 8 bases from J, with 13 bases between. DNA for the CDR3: TGTGCCAGTAGCGAGGGAGGTGCCGAAGCTTTCTTT. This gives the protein CASSEGGAEAFF.

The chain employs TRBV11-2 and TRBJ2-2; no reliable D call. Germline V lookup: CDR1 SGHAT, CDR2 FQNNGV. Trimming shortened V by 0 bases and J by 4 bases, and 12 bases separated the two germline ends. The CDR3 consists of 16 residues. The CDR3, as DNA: TGTGCCAGCAGCTTAGATCTAGGCCACCTCACCGGGGAGCTGTTTTTT. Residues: CASSLDLGHLTGELFF.

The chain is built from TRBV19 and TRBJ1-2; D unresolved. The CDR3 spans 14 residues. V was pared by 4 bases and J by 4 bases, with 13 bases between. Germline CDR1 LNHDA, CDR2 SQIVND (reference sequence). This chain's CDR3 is CASSTREAVYGYTF. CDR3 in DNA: TGTGCCAGTAGTACCCGGGAGGCGGTCTATGGCTACACCTTC.

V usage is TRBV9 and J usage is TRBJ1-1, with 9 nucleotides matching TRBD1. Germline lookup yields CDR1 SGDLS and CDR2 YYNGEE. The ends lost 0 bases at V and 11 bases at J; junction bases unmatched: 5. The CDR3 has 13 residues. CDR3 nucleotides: TGTGCCAGCAGCGTAGAGGGGGACAGGGCGGCTTTCTTT. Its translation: CASSVEGDRAAFF. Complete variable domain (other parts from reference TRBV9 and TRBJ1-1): DSGVTQTPKHLITATGQRVTLRCSPRSGDLSVYWYQQSLDQGLQFLIQYYNGEERAKGNILERFSAQQFPDLHSELNLSSLELGDSALYFCASSVEGDRAAFFGQGTRLTVV.

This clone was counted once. DNA of the CDR3: TGTGCCAGCAGCGCGAACGAGCAGTACTTC. It is translated as CASSANEQYF. The chain is built from TRBV11-2 and TRBJ2-7; D not certain. CDR3 length: 10 residues. Deletions cut 5 bases from V and 5 bases from J, with 4 bases between. CDR1 and CDR2 from the germline V gene are SGHAT and FQNNGV.

CDR3 protein: CASRLGLAQSYEQYF. In DNA form, the CDR3 reads TGTGCCAGCAGACTGGGACTAGCGCAATCCTACGAGCAGTACTTC. The V gene is TRBV6-5, the J gene TRBJ2-7; TRBD2 matches 10 bases. This CDR3 spans 15 amino acids. Germline V gene data show CDR1 as MNHEY and CDR2 as SVGAGI. J was trimmed by 1 base and V by 6 bases; bases with no gene match: 6.

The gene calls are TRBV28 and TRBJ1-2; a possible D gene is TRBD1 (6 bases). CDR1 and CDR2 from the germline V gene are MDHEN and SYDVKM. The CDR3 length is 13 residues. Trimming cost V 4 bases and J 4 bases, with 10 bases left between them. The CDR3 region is CASSSGGAYGYTF. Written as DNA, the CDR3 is TGTGCCAGCAGTTCCGGGGGGGCCTATGGCTACACCTTC.

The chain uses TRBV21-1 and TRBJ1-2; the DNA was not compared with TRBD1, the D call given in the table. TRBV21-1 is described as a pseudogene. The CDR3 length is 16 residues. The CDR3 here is CASSNQPTGSMLGYTF. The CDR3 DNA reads TGTGCCAGCAGCAACCAGCCGACAGGGTCTATGCTTGGCTACACCTTC.

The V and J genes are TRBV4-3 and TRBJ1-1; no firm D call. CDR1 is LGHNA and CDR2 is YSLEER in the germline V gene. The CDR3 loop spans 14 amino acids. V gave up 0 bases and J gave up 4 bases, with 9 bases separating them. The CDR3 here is CASSQEALTTEAFF. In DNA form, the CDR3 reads TGCGCCAGCAGCCAAGAAGCGTTGACCACTGAAGCTTTCTTT.

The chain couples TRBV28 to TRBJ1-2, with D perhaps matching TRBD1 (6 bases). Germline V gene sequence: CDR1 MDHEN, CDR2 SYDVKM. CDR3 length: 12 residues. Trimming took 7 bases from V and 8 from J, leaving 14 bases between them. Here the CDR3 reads CASNGGARGYTF. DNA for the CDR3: TGTGCCAGCAATGGGGGGGCTCGGGGCTACACCTTC.

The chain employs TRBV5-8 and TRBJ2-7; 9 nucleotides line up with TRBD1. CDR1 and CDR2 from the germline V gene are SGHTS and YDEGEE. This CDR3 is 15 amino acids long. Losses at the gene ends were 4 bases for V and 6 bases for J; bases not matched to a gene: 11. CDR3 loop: CASSKTRDRDAEQYF. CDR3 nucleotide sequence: TGTGCCAGCAGCAAGACCCGGGACAGGGACGCCGAGCAGTACTTC. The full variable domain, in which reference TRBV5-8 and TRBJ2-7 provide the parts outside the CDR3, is EAGVTQSPTHLIKTRGQQATLRCSPISGHTSVYWYQQALGLGLQFLLWYDEGEERNRGNFPPRFSGRQFPNYSSELNVNALELEDSALYLCASSKTRDRDAEQYFGPGTRLTVT.